A single sample gave rise to the 12 T cell receptor beta chains below, sequenced in a study of blood T cell repertoires in COVID-19. Assay used: immunoSEQ multiplex PCR; TCRdb lists only in-frame clones, some missing. The table records about 400,000 clones, around 90% of them present only once. The specimen was PBMCs or T cells enriched from blood (not recorded which). The origin of the receptors is a woman aged 40-49 years with acute COVID-19.

Remarks on this clone: The junction differs from germline at one of its ends, possibly a read error. The V and J genes are TRBV6-4 and TRBJ1-2; 7 nucleotides match TRBD1. CDR1 MRHNA and CDR2 SNTAGT come from the germline V gene. The CDR3 is made up of 15 amino acids. In DNA form, the CDR3 reads TGTGCCAGCAGTGACCCTTGGGGGACAGCGACGTATCCCCTCTTC. Its translation is CASSDPWGTATYPLF.

The sample holds a few counts of this clone. The V and J genes are TRBV5-4 and TRBJ1-5; no firm D call. This CDR3 contains 12 residues. The V end lost 2 bases, the J end lost 4 bases, and 4 bases lay between the germline ends. Germline CDR1 SGHNT, CDR2 YYREEE (reference sequence). In DNA, the CDR3 is TGTGCCAGCAGCTTACAGAATCAGCCCCAGCATTTT. Translated: CASSLQNQPQHF.

J is TRBJ2-2 and V is TRBV12-3 or TRBV12-4; unclear D gene. CDR3 length: 13 amino acids. Trimming stripped 6 bases from V and 5 bases from J, with 10 bases between. CDR3 DNA: TGTGCCAGCAGCTTTGGAGCAACCGGGGAGCTGTTTTTT. As protein: CASSFGATGELFF.

The chain uses TRBV24-1 and TRBJ1-2; no firm D call. V lost 0 bases and J 8 bases, leaving 15 bases between the germline ends. CDR1 is KGHDR, CDR2 SFDVKD, per germline. The CDR3 has 15 amino acids. The CDR3 reads CATSDLILGEHGYTF. The CDR3 region has the DNA TGTGCCACCAGTGATTTGATCCTCGGTGAGCACGGCTACACCTTC.

The chain combines TRBV9 with TRBJ1-2, with D unclear. CDR1 and CDR2 from the germline V gene are SGDLS and YYNGEE. V shed 0 bases and J shed 0 bases, with 9 bases lying between them. This CDR3 is 15 amino acids long. The CDR3 bases are TGTGCCAGCAGCGTAGGTGACGGGTCTAACTATGGCTACACCTTC. Its translation: CASSVGDGSNYGYTF.

V and J are TRBV9 and TRBJ1-5; possibly TRBD1 for D (5 bases). Per the germline V gene, CDR1 is SGDLS and CDR2 is YYNGEE. The CDR3 length is 15 residues. V gave up 4 bases and J gave up 11 bases, with 22 bases separating them. CDR3 sequence: CASSTLPDDGATQHF. CDR3 nucleotides: TGTGCCAGCAGCACCCTTCCCGACGATGGGGCAACCCAGCATTTT.

CDR3 sequence: CATRDRVQETQYF. The CDR3 DNA reads TGTGCCACAAGAGACAGGGTTCAAGAGACCCAGTACTTC. The V call is TRBV24-1, the J call TRBJ2-5; 7 bases map to TRBD1. The CDR3 runs to 13 residues. The germline V gene has CDR1 KGHDR and CDR2 SFDVKD. The V gene end was trimmed by 10 bases and the J gene end by 2 bases; junction bases not matched to a gene: 6.

V usage is TRBV5-6 and J usage is TRBJ2-5; 7 nucleotides align to TRBD1. V shed 5 bases and J 3 bases; nucleotides not matched to a gene: 4. Germline V gene data show CDR1 as SGHDT and CDR2 as YYEEEE. The CDR3 is made up of 13 amino acids. This chain's CDR3 is CASSPGTEETQYF. For the CDR3, the DNA is TGTGCCAGCAGTCCCGGGACAGAAGAGACCCAGTACTTC.

V gene TRBV13 combines with J gene TRBJ2-3; D is undetermined. The CDR3 has 17 residues. Per germline, CDR1 PRHDT and CDR2 FYEKMQ (reference sequence). The V and J ends lost 5 bases and 2 bases respectively, with 20 bases between them. CDR3 sequence (DNA): TGTGCCAGCAGCACTAAGAGTGGCGTCGCCGCCACAGATACGCAGTATTTT. Its protein is CASSTKSGVAATDTQYF.

This clone was detected only a few times. This chain connects TRBV11-3 to TRBJ1-6; D is uncertain. V lost 1 base to trimming and J lost 7 bases, with 5 bases between them. CDR1 SGHNT and CDR2 YENEEA come from the germline V gene. CDR3 length equals 13 residues. The CDR3: CASSLGRNSPLHF. The DNA of the CDR3 is TGTGCCAGCAGCTTAGGGCGGAATTCACCCCTCCACTTT.

The rearrangement uses TRBV18 and TRBJ1-2, with a weak D call TRBD1 (5 bases). V gave up 4 bases and J gave up 3 bases, with 9 bases separating them. Per the germline V gene, CDR1 is KGHSH and CDR2 is LQKENI. The CDR3 is 13 amino acids. The CDR3 sequence is CASSLGVDYGYTF. CDR3 nucleotide sequence: TGTGCCAGCTCACTAGGGGTAGACTATGGCTACACCTTC.

The CDR3 DNA reads as TGTGCCAGCAGCCAAGAGGTTGGACAGAGGAATTCACCCCTCCACTTT. Protein: CASSQEVGQRNSPLHF. The chain uses TRBV4-2 and TRBJ1-6; TRBD1 is a possible D gene (6 bases). Germline lookup yields CDR1 LGHNA and CDR2 YNFKEQ. Trimming shortened V by 0 bases and J by 7 bases, and 13 bases separated the two germline ends. CDR3 length: 16 residues.